This TCR beta chain stems from a study of T cell changes during pregnancy in multiple sclerosis (dated by TCRdb to about 2019). Regarding the research as a whole: The study examined how the T cell repertoire changed over the course of pregnancy in women with multiple sclerosis.

The germline ends are 22 bases apart after V is trimmed by 0 bases and J by 7 bases. The CDR3 sequence holds 18 residues, the cysteine and phenylalanine included. The kept DNA is CDR3 alone, 54 bases in frame from the first base. CDR1 and CDR2, looked up from the germline V gene, are MRHNA and SNTAGT. In regard to this clone: Its antigen target is currently unknown. Per-nucleotide qualities are absent, and no much larger clonotype sits a single base away.

Preparation of the library involved the immunoSEQ multiplex PCR assay. Sourced from immuneACCESS, this table was stored by TCRdb with only in-frame sequences that have V and J called. A share of the clones is absent; for the studies checked, an unresolved V gene accounts for under half, and the remainder has no known explanation. The sample table contains 20,000 to 25,000 clones; only one count was recorded for around 85% of them. The ten largest make up roughly 14% of the sample. The origin of this receptor is a female donor in good health, enrolled as a control in a pregnancy study. This specimen consisted of CD8+ T cells from peripheral blood mononuclear cells, obtained in the first trimester of pregnancy. The receptor chain draws on TRBV6-4 and TRBJ1-5; the D gene is possibly TRBD1, with 6 bases matching. The DNA reads as follows: TGTGCCAGCAGTGACTCGAGGGGGGGCAGAGCAGAAGGGCAGCCCCAGCATTTT. It is translated as CASSDSRGGRAEGQPQHF.